Below are 15 T cell receptor beta chains sequenced from a single sample in a study of blood T cells in healthy people across ages (dated by TCRdb to about 2015). Libraries were constructed by 5' RACE. A second PCR of roughly 7 to 11 cycles was performed with a sample-barcoded 5' primer and a J-beta primer mix. In-frame beta chains were kept once TCRdb had trimmed the public reads at Q25 with fastp and called clones with MiXCR. When rows share a CDR3 protein, they turn into one entry using the most common DNA and genes. For this sample there are 1,800,000 or so distinct CDR3 sequences; roughly two fifths appear just once. In total, the top ten clones hold 23% of the sample. The sequenced material came from blood. All receptors come from a human donor in good health.

This clonotype was observed a handful of times. The chain couples TRBV20-1 to TRBJ2-7; D is ambiguous. The CDR3 covers 15 residues. Trimming stripped 6 bases from V and 1 base from J, with 19 bases between. Germline V CDR1 and CDR2: DFQATT, SNEGSKA (reference sequence). This chain's CDR3 is CSATQAEQASYEQYF. Written as DNA, the CDR3 is TGCAGTGCCACTCAGGCGGAACAAGCATCCTACGAGCAGTACTTC.

The V and J genes are TRBV20-1 and TRBJ2-2; D gene unclear. V dropped 3 bases and J dropped 1 base, with 6 bases sitting between them. The V gene's germline CDR1 is DFQATT and CDR2 SNEGSKA (reference sequence). The length of the CDR3 is 13 residues. The DNA of the CDR3 is TGCAGTGCTAGCGGGCGGAACACCGGGGAGCTGTTTTTT. Protein product: CSASGRNTGELFF.

This clonotype turned up a few times. The genes are TRBV5-1 and TRBJ2-6, with 9 bases matching TRBD1. CDR3 length: 16 amino acids. V gave up 8 bases and J gave up 0 bases; unmatched junction bases: 6. Germline V lookup: CDR1 SGHRS, CDR2 YFSETQ. In DNA form, the CDR3 reads TGCGCCAGTCGGACAGGGGTGACCTCTGGGGCCAACGTCCTGACTTTC. It codes for CASRTGVTSGANVLTF.

The V and J genes are TRBV18 and TRBJ1-4, with 10 bases aligning to TRBD1. With 4 bases clipped from V and 0 bases from J, the junction kept 11 bases outside the gene matches. Germline lookup yields CDR1 KGHSH and CDR2 LQKENI. The CDR3 length is 19 residues. The CDR3 DNA is TGTGCCAGCTCACGAAACCCGACAGGGGGCCTTGCAACTAATGAAAAACTGTTTTTT. Translated, it gives CASSRNPTGGLATNEKLFF.

Only one count was recorded for this clonotype. This chain connects TRBV5-1 to TRBJ1-2, with TRBD1 matching over 7 bases. This CDR3 comprises 15 residues. The trim removed 2 bases at V and 6 bases at J, leaving 10 bases unmatched. The germline gives CDR1 SGHRS, CDR2 YFSETQ. The CDR3 here is CASSLTGASYDGYTF. The CDR3 bases are TGCGCCAGCAGCTTAACAGGGGCATCGTACGATGGCTACACCTTC.

Only a few counts were recorded for this clonotype. CDR3 protein: CASSKAYRVNYGYTF. CDR3 DNA sequence: TGTGCCAGCAGTAAGGCCTACAGGGTAAACTATGGCTACACCTTC. The gene calls are TRBV6-5 and TRBJ1-2; TRBD1 is a possible D gene (6 bases). Germline assignment: CDR1 MNHEY and CDR2 SVGAGI. The CDR3 is 15 residues long. Trimming took off 5 bases at V and 2 bases at J, with 15 bases between the two ends.

The V gene is TRBV29-1, the J gene TRBJ1-4; 9 bases agree with TRBD1. The germline gives CDR1 SQVTM, CDR2 ANQGSEA. V was pared by 3 bases and J by 7 bases, with 3 bases of the junction left unmatched. This CDR3 comprises 13 residues. The CDR3: CSVDGTGPEKLFF. The CDR3 DNA reads TGCAGCGTTGATGGGACAGGGCCTGAAAAACTGTTTTTT. The complete variable domain, with remaining parts taken from reference TRBV29-1 and TRBJ1-4, reads SAVISQKPSRDICQRGTSLTIQCQVDSQVTMMFWYRQQPGQSLTLIATANQGSEATYESGFVIDKFPISRPNLTFSTLTVSNMSPEDSSIYLCSVDGTGPEKLFFGSGTQLSVL.

This sequence joins TRBV15 and TRBJ2-5; D not certain. The CDR3 is 12 residues long. The germline V gene has CDR1 LNHNV and CDR2 YYDKDF (reference sequence). The V end was cut by 2 bases, the J end by 3 bases, with 4 bases between. The chain's CDR3 is CATSRLKETQYF. The CDR3 coding sequence is TGTGCCACCAGCAGACTTAAAGAGACCCAGTACTTC.

Remarks on this clonotype: Since the CDR3 does not end with the conserved phenylalanine or tryptophan, this likely comes from a read error. V is TRBV20-1 and J is TRBJ1-2; D not certain. V shed 6 bases and J shed 3 bases, with 14 bases lying between them. This CDR3 is 13 amino acids long. The germline V gene encodes CDR1 DFQATT and CDR2 SNEGSKA (reference sequence). CDR3 DNA: TGCAGTGCGACGGTGGGGTTGGACTATGGCTACACCTTA. Encoded protein: CSATVGLDYGYTL.

Only a few counts were recorded for this clonotype. V and J are TRBV12-3 or TRBV12-4 and TRBJ1-5; 8 bases are a match to TRBD1. This CDR3 contains 13 residues. Trimming cost V 8 bases and J 5 bases; bases outside gene matches: 5. The CDR3 is CASGTGGYQPQHF. CDR3 nucleotides: TGTGCCAGCGGTACAGGGGGTTATCAGCCCCAGCATTTT.

Notes on this clonotype: A single base separates this from a much larger clone, so it may be a read error. The V and J genes are TRBV29-1 and TRBJ2-1, with 8 nucleotides matching TRBD1. Germline V gene data show CDR1 as SQVTM and CDR2 as ANQGSEA. The CDR3 consists of 12 residues. V shed 6 bases and J 8 bases; nucleotides not matched to a gene: 6. CDR3: CSVGDRGDEQFF. In DNA form, the CDR3 reads TGCAGCGTGGGCGACAGGGGCGATGAGCAGTTCTTC.

This clonotype is a singleton in its sample. The V and J genes are TRBV4-3 and TRBJ2-5, with D perhaps matching TRBD1 (5 bases). With 0 bases removed from V and 1 base from J, the gap between germline ends came to 18 bases. The CDR3 loop spans 18 amino acids. Germline-derived CDR1 and CDR2 are LGHNA and YSLEER. The DNA for the CDR3 is TGCGCCAGCAGCCAAGATTTCGACCGGGTCGACAGCCAAGAGACCCAGTACTTC. Its protein product is CASSQDFDRVDSQETQYF.

About this clonotype itself: The junction departs from the called germline gene at one end, perhaps through a read error. V usage is TRBV6-5 and J usage is TRBJ2-7; TRBD2 is a possible D gene (7 bases). The germline gives CDR1 MNHEY, CDR2 SVGAGI. The CDR3 has 13 amino acids. CDR3 DNA: TGCGTCGTTCGGGGGGCCCTCTCCTACGAGCAGTACTTC. Its protein product is CVVRGALSYEQYF.

The table lists this clonotype with a few counts. The chain is built from TRBV30 and TRBJ2-5; D remains unclear. Matching the DNA end better, TRBJ2-7 makes the J call doubtful. The germline V gene encodes CDR1 GTSNPN and CDR2 SVGIG (reference sequence). The CDR3 extends over 13 amino acids. CDR3 sequence: CAWSQERVLEQYF. In nucleotides, the CDR3 is TGTGCCTGGTCTCAGGAACGGGTTCTCGAGCAGTACTTC.

This clonotype occurred a few times. The chain couples TRBV12-3 or TRBV12-4 to TRBJ2-7, with D perhaps TRBD1 or TRBD2 (5 bases each). The CDR3 contains 14 residues. The germline V and J ends were trimmed by 3 bases and 3 bases, with 12 bases remaining between them. CDR3 coding DNA: TGTGCCAGCAGTTTGTGGGACGGTTTCTACGAGCAGTACTTC. Amino acids: CASSLWDGFYEQYF.